A selection of T cell receptor beta chains follows, all from one sample in a study of response to subunit inactivated influenza vaccine. Using its own MiXCR run on the RT-PCR reads, TCRdb lists one record per CDR3 protein. The data contain some 520,000 distinct CDR3 sequences, approximately 15% of them singletons. Sample: CD4+ T cells sorted from PBMCs, taken 23 months after vaccination. The receptors here all came from a man between 50 and 70 years old who received an inactivated influenza vaccine. Both conserved end residues are part of each CDR3. The order of the fields is D gene, V gene, clone size, J gene, CDR3 DNA, CDR3 protein. D genes are given only for firm matches. A row's size may be missing; if present it is once, few, many or a size class.

D: -
V: TRBV5-1
size: few
J: TRBJ2-1
DNA: TGCGCCAGCAGCTTGTGGTCGCTCACTAGCTACAATGAGCAGTTCTTC
CDR3: CASSLWSLTSYNEQFF

D: TRBD2
V: TRBV20-1
size: -
J: TRBJ2-1
DNA: TGCAGTGCTAGTACGCCTAGCGGGGGGGGTATGGATGAGCAGTTCTTC
CDR3: CSASTPSGGGMDEQFF

D: TRBD2
V: TRBV6-1
size: -
J: TRBJ2-7
DNA: TGTGCCAGCGCACGGACTACTAGCGGGGGTTCCTACGAGCAGTACTTC
CDR3: CASARTTSGGSYEQYF

D: -
V: TRBV21-1
size: -
J: TRBJ1-3
DNA: TGTGCCAGCAGCAAAGGGGACAGGGCTGGAAACACCATATATTTT
CDR3: CASSKGDRAGNTIYF

D: TRBD1
V: TRBV20-1
size: -
J: TRBJ2-5
DNA: TGCAGTGCCAACAGGGGGCACGTCCAAGAGACCCAGTACTTC
CDR3: CSANRGHVQETQYF

D: TRBD2
V: TRBV5-1
size: many
J: TRBJ2-1
DNA: TGCGCCAGCAGCTTGCTTAGCGGGGGCCCCGGGAATGAGCAGTTCTTC
CDR3: CASSLLSGGPGNEQFF

D: -
V: TRBV20-1
size: -
J: TRBJ2-2
DNA: TGCAGTGCTAGAGATATTTCGACCGGGGAGCTGTTTTTT
CDR3: CSARDISTGELFF

D: TRBD1
V: TRBV3-1
size: -
J: TRBJ1-5
DNA: TGTGCCAGCAGCTATACAGGGGATCAGCCCCAGCATTTT
CDR3: CASSYTGDQPQHF

D: -
V: TRBV29-1
size: -
J: TRBJ1-1
DNA: TGCAGCGCATACAGGGACCCAAACACTGAAGCTTTCTTT
CDR3: CSAYRDPNTEAFF

D: -
V: TRBV6-6
size: many
J: TRBJ2-2
DNA: TGTGCCAGCAGGAAGGAGGGGGAGCTGTTTTTT
CDR3: CASRKEGELFF

D: -
V: TRBV28
size: few
J: TRBJ2-7
DNA: TGTGCCAGCAGCCGTTATAGGGACACCCTTTACTACGAGCAGTACTTC
CDR3: CASSRYRDTLYYEQYF

D: -
V: TRBV24-1
size: -
J: TRBJ2-5
DNA: TGTGCCACCAGTGATGCAGGGACGGAGGCGCAAGAGACCCAGTACTTC
CDR3: CATSDAGTEAQETQYF

D: TRBD1
V: TRBV28
size: -
J: TRBJ1-1
DNA: TGTGCCAGCAGGACAGGGGGCGCGAACACTGAAGCTTTCTTT
CDR3: CASRTGGANTEAFF

D: TRBD1
V: TRBV5-1
size: -
J: TRBJ1-1
DNA: TGCGCCAGCAGCTTGGTGGGACAGGAGAACACTGAAGCTTTCTTT
CDR3: CASSLVGQENTEAFF

D: TRBD2
V: TRBV20-1
size: -
J: TRBJ2-1
DNA: TGCAGTGCTAGGCTTAGGACTAGCGCCTCGGGGGAGCAGTTCTTC
CDR3: CSARLRTSASGEQFF

D: -
V: TRBV20-1
size: -
J: TRBJ2-2
DNA: TGCAGTGCTAGAGATCAAGGGCCCGGGGAGCTGTTTTTT
CDR3: CSARDQGPGELFF

D: -
V: TRBV9
size: -
J: TRBJ2-7
DNA: TGTGCCAGCAGCGTAGACAGCACCTCCTACGAGCAGTACTTC
CDR3: CASSVDSTSYEQYF

D: -
V: TRBV24-1
size: -
J: TRBJ2-3
DNA: TGTGCCACCAGTGAATCAGGCGTGGGCACAGATACGCAGTATTTT
CDR3: CATSESGVGTDTQYF

D: TRBD2
V: TRBV6-2/TRBV6-3
size: few
J: TRBJ2-3
DNA: TGTGCCAGCAGTTACTCGCAAGCGGGAGGAACAGATACGCAGTATTTT
CDR3: CASSYSQAGGTDTQYF

D: -
V: TRBV12-3/TRBV12-4
size: -
J: TRBJ1-6
DNA: TGTGCCAGCAGTTTTATCAATTCACCCCTCCACTTT
CDR3: CASSFINSPLHF

D: -
V: TRBV7-2
size: few
J: TRBJ1-1
DNA: TGTGCCAGCATATCCCGTCGGGGGAACACTGAAGCTTTCTTT
CDR3: CASISRRGNTEAFF

D: TRBD2
V: TRBV5-1
size: -
J: TRBJ2-7
DNA: TGCGCCAGCAGCCCCCGGAGTAGCGGGAGCGAGCAGTACTTC
CDR3: CASSPRSSGSEQYF

D: -
V: TRBV28
size: -
J: TRBJ1-1
DNA: TGTGCCAGCAGTTTATTCGTGGAAGCAGCTTTCTTT
CDR3: CASSLFVEAAFF

D: TRBD1
V: TRBV7-2
size: few
J: TRBJ2-1
DNA: TGTGCCAGCAGGGACAGGGGCCTCAATGAGCAGTTCTTC
CDR3: CASRDRGLNEQFF

D: -
V: TRBV3-1
size: few
J: TRBJ2-3
DNA: TGTGCCAGCAGCCTGATCCGGGACAAATACACAGATACGCAGTATTTT
CDR3: CASSLIRDKYTDTQYF